The clone carrying this T cell receptor beta chain is deemed large (0.1 to 1%). Its antigen is as yet unknown. The record originates from a study of T cells after posttransplantation cyclophosphamide. Findings and caveats of the study: Later post-transplant blood repertoires were often dominated by donor CD8+ memory clones. Recipient CMV seropositivity and CMV reactivation strongly tracked TRB clonality. TRB overlap between skin or GI tissue T cells and blood was limited.

Germline values: CDR1 SGHDT, CDR2 YYEEEE. The CDR3 spans 18 residues. Trimming shortened V by 4 bases and J by 1 base, and 20 bases separated the two germline ends. A marrow graft followed busulfan-fludarabine conditioning, with cyclophosphamide on days +3 and +4. The assay was immunoSEQ multiplex PCR, and TCRdb's table has in-frame clones only and misses some. This repertoire shows approximately 360 clones, 72% found once; its top ten account for 43%. The material was CD8+ T cells sorted from PBMCs, obtained after allogeneic stem cell transplant with posttransplant cyclophosphamide. This TCR came from a female patient aged 50 to 60 who received an allogeneic stem cell transplant from a related donor, was CMV-positive, and had no GVHD. Some T cells may be transferred from the graft donor. The chain employs TRBV5-6 and TRBJ2-2, with D perhaps TRBD2 (7 bases). In DNA form, the CDR3 reads TGTGCCAGCAGCCCCGGTCCGAGAGCGGGACAGAACACCGGGGAGCTGTTTTTT. Translating gives CASSPGPRAGQNTGELFF.